The sequence of this T cell receptor (beta chain) was determined in a study of early T cells in non-severe SARS-CoV-2 infection. As for the study in general: Bulk RNA isolated from unsorted whole blood underwent sequencing; chains were not paired. Study-level findings and limits: CD4 and private specificities were missed by VDJdb matching, which favored anti-spike CD8 responses.

CDR3 size: 15 residues. Germline assignment: CDR1 MGHRA and CDR2 YSYEKL. The V gene lost 0 bases and the J gene lost 6 bases, with 13 bases spanning the gap. The library protocol tagged individual cDNA molecules with unique molecular identifiers. Via MiXCR, TCRdb re-called the 5' RACE reads, giving one row per CDR3 protein. The table has tens of thousands of distinct CDR3 sequences, about 4.3% seen once; the top ten hold less than 6%. This clonotype was observed a few times. Its antigen remains unidentified. The sample was whole blood, taken at baseline. This receptor was taken from an adult who was a healthcare worker with PCR-confirmed SARS-CoV-2 infection or an uninfected control (not recorded which). The V gene is TRBV4-1, the J gene TRBJ2-3; unclear D gene. This CDR3 is CASSQDPGRTDTQYF. Here the CDR3 DNA reads TGCGCCAGCAGCCAAGACCCGGGCCGTACGGATACGCAGTATTTT.